This is a list of T cell receptor beta chains from one sample in a study of cytomegalovirus exposure and HLA in healthy donors. Sequencing was performed with immunoSEQ multiplex PCR; in TCRdb, only in-frame clones are kept and a portion is missing. Altogether around 220,000 clones are present, 80% to 85% being singletons, with the ten largest covering more than 12%. Source material: PBMCs. These receptors all come from a woman in her thirties in good health and CMV-seropositive. Both conserved end residues are part of each CDR3. The D gene is left open where the match is weak. Some rows have no size entry. The others give once, few or many, or a class for an expanded clone.

J: TRBJ2-7; size: -; D: TRBD2; V: TRBV29-1; CDR3: CSVVLAVTYEQYF; DNA: TGCAGCGTTGTACTAGCGGTTACCTACGAGCAGTACTTC
J: TRBJ2-3; size: -; D: -; V: TRBV28; CDR3: CASSQGTDTQYF; DNA: TGTGCCAGCAGTCAAGGCACAGATACGCAGTATTTT
J: TRBJ1-1; size: -; D: -; V: TRBV10-3; CDR3: CAISQGGDTEAFF; DNA: TGTGCCATCAGTCAAGGGGGGGACACTGAAGCTTTCTTT
J: TRBJ2-2; size: -; D: TRBD1; V: TRBV2; CDR3: CASRGTGGDTGELFF; DNA: TGTGCCAGCAGAGGGACAGGGGGCGACACCGGGGAGCTGTTTTTT
J: TRBJ1-4; size: few; D: -; V: TRBV9; CDR3: CASSVGGAVNEKLFF; DNA: TGTGCCAGCAGCGTAGGTGGAGCGGTGAATGAAAAACTGTTTTTT
J: TRBJ2-3; size: -; D: -; V: TRBV2; CDR3: CASSPDPPGPDTQYF; DNA: TGTGCCAGCAGTCCAGACCCACCCGGCCCAGATACGCAGTATTTT
J: TRBJ2-7; size: -; D: TRBD1; V: TRBV11-2; CDR3: CASSFPGQPYEQYF; DNA: TGTGCCAGCAGCTTCCCGGGACAGCCCTACGAGCAGTACTTC
J: TRBJ2-1; size: -; D: -; V: TRBV15; CDR3: CATSRGEQGEQFF; DNA: TGTGCCACCAGCAGAGGAGAGCAGGGTGAGCAGTTCTTC
J: TRBJ1-2; size: -; D: TRBD1; V: TRBV5-4; CDR3: CASSLLDREGYGYTF; DNA: TGTGCCAGCAGCTTGCTCGACAGGGAGGGCTATGGCTACACCTTC
J: TRBJ2-7; size: -; D: -; V: TRBV6-5; CDR3: CASSYHPQGQKEYF; DNA: TGTGCCAGCAGTTACCACCCTCAGGGCCAAAAGGAGTACTTC
J: TRBJ2-1; size: -; D: TRBD2; V: TRBV6-1; CDR3: CASTLSGSPYNEQFF; DNA: TGTGCCAGCACTCTTAGCGGGAGTCCCTACAATGAGCAGTTCTTC
J: TRBJ2-6; size: once; D: -; V: TRBV5-1; CDR3: CASSLAVSGANVLTF; DNA: TGCGCCAGCAGCTTAGCGGTCTCTGGGGCCAACGTCCTGACTTTC
J: TRBJ1-1; size: -; D: TRBD1; V: TRBV15; CDR3: CATSRTGSDAEAFF; DNA: TGTGCCACCAGCAGGACAGGGAGCGACGCTGAAGCTTTCTTT
J: TRBJ2-5; size: once; D: TRBD2; V: TRBV11-2; CDR3: CASSLELAGNQETQYF; DNA: TGTGCCAGCAGCTTAGAGCTAGCGGGAAACCAAGAGACCCAGTACTTC
J: TRBJ1-1; size: once; D: -; V: TRBV10-3; CDR3: CAISNNQGTEAFF; DNA: TGTGCCATCAGTAATAATCAGGGCACTGAAGCTTTCTTT
J: TRBJ1-2; size: -; D: TRBD1; V: TRBV10-3; CDR3: CAISERGQGYGYTF; DNA: TGTGCCATCAGTGAGCGCGGACAGGGCTATGGCTACACCTTC
J: TRBJ2-7; size: -; D: -; V: TRBV20-1; CDR3: CSALHSYEQYF; DNA: TGCAGTGCCCTTCACTCCTACGAGCAGTACTTC
J: TRBJ1-2; size: -; D: TRBD1; V: TRBV10-3; CDR3: CAINSGTGVNYGYTF; DNA: TGTGCCATCAATTCCGGGACAGGGGTTAACTATGGCTACACCTTC
J: TRBJ1-5; size: -; D: TRBD1; V: TRBV7-2; CDR3: CASSLEGTANQPQHF; DNA: TGTGCCAGCAGCTTAGAGGGGACAGCGAATCAGCCCCAGCATTTT
J: TRBJ1-2; size: -; D: TRBD1; V: TRBV5-1; CDR3: CASRPDRGHYGYTF; DNA: TGCGCCAGCAGACCGGACAGGGGGCACTATGGCTACACCTTC
J: TRBJ1-2; size: -; D: TRBD1; V: TRBV30; CDR3: CAWRQGVDYGYTF; DNA: TGTGCCTGGCGACAGGGGGTGGACTATGGCTACACCTTC
J: TRBJ2-1; size: -; D: -; V: TRBV30; CDR3: CAWSNRASIAFPQHNEQFF; DNA: TGTGCCTGGAGTAATCGAGCTAGCATAGCATTCCCACAGCACAATGAGCAGTTCTTC
J: TRBJ1-2; size: -; D: -; V: TRBV11-3; CDR3: CASSPTPNYGYTF; DNA: TGTGCCAGCAGCCCCACCCCTAACTATGGCTACACCTTC
J: TRBJ2-7; size: -; D: TRBD1; V: TRBV5-1; CDR3: CASRIGTGIDEQYF; DNA: TGCGCCAGCAGGATCGGGACAGGTATCGACGAGCAGTACTTC
J: TRBJ2-2; size: once; D: -; V: TRBV30; CDR3: CACQQAGELFF; DNA: TGTGCCTGCCAACAGGCCGGGGAGCTGTTTTTT
J: TRBJ2-7; size: once; D: TRBD2; V: TRBV11-3; CDR3: CASSLLGRAGEQYF; DNA: TGTGCCAGCAGCTTACTTGGGAGGGCTGGGGAGCAGTACTTC